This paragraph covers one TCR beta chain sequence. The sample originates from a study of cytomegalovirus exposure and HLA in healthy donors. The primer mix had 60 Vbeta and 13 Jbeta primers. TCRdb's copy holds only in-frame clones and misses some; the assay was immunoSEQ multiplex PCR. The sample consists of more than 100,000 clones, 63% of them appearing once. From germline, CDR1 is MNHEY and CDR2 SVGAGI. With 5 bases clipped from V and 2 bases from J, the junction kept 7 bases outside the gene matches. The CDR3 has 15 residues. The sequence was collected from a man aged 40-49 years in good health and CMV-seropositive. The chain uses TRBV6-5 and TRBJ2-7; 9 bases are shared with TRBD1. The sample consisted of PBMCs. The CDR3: CASSTSGQGTYEQYF. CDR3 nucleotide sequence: TGTGCCAGCAGTACCTCGGGACAGGGCACCTACGAGCAGTACTTC.